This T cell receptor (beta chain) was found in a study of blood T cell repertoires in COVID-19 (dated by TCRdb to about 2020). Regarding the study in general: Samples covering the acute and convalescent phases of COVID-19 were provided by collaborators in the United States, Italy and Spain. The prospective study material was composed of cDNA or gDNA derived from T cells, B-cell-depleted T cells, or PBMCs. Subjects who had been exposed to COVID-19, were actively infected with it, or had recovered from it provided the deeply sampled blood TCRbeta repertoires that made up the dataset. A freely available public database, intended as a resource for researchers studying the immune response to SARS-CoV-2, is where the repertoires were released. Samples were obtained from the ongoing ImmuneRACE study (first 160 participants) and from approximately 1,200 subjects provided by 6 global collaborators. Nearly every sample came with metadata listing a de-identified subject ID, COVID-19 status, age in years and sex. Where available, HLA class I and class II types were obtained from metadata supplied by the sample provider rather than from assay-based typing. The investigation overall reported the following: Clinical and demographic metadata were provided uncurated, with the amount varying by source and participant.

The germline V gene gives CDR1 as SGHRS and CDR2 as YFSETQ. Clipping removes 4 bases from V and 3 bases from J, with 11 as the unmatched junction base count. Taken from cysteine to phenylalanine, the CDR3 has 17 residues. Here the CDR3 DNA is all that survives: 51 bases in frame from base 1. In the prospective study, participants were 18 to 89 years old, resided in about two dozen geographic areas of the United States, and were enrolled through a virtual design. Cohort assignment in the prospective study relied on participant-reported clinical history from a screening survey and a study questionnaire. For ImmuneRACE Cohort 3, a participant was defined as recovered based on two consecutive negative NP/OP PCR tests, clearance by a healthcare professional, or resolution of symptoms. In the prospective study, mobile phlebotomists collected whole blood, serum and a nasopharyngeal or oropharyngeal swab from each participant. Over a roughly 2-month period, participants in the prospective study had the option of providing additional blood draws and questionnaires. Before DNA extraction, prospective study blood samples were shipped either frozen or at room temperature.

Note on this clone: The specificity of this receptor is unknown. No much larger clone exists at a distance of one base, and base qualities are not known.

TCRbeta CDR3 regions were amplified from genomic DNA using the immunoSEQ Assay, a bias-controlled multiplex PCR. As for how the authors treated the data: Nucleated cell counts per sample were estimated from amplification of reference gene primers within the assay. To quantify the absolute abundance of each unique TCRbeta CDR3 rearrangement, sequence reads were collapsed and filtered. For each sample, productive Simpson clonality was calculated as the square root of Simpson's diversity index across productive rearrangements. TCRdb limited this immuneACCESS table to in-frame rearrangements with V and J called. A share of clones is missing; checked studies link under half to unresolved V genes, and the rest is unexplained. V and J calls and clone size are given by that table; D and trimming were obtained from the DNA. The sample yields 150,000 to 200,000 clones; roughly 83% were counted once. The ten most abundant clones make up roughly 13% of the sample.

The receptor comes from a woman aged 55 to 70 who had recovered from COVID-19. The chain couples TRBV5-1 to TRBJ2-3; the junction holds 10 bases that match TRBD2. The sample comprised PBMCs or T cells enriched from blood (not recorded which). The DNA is TGCGCCAGCAGCAGGATAGGTAGCGGGGGGCCGACAGATACGCAGTATTTT. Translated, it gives CASSRIGSGGPTDTQYF.